These 22 T cell receptor beta chains originate from one sample sequenced in a study of identifying expanded T cells in peripheral blood. The repertoire was sequenced with immunoSEQ multiplex PCR; TCRdb's copy has only in-frame clones and lacks some. The repertoire holds about 53,000 clones, with over 80% as singletons. Material: blood. These receptor sequences come from a person between 18 and 75 years old in good health.

The table lists this clone with a count of one. The chain joins TRBV2 to TRBJ1-1; D possibly corresponds to TRBD1 (5 bases). Trimming left V 3 bases short and J 4 bases short, with 12 bases between. Per the germline V gene, CDR1 is SNHLY and CDR2 is FYNNEI. There are 14 residues in the CDR3. CDR3 in DNA: TGTGCCAGCAGTGAGTGGGGGATCAGCACTGAAGCTTTCTTT. Protein: CASSEWGISTEAFF.

The V call is TRBV9, the J call TRBJ1-2; 9 bases line up with TRBD1. Trimming cost V 3 bases and J 8 bases; bases outside gene matches: 8. The CDR3 covers 14 residues. In germline, CDR1 is SGDLS, CDR2 YYNGEE. Here the CDR3 DNA reads TGTGCCAGCAGCGGGACAGGGGTAGAGCAGGGCTACACCTTC. This translates into CASSGTGVEQGYTF.

The chain is built from TRBV7-2 and TRBJ2-2; D is ambiguous. Germline CDR1 reads SGHTA; CDR2 reads FQGNSA. With 2 bases removed from V and 0 bases from J, the gap between germline ends came to 7 bases. This CDR3 has 15 residues. The CDR3 nucleotides read TGTGCCAGCAGCTTATCTAGGACGAACACCGGGGAGCTGTTTTTT. Residues: CASSLSRTNTGELFF.

The chain recombines TRBV5-1 with TRBJ1-2; D is undetermined. Per germline, CDR1 SGHRS and CDR2 YFSETQ. The CDR3 extends over 15 amino acids. Trimming shortened V by 3 bases and J by 8 bases, and 20 bases separated the two germline ends. The CDR3 sequence: CASSSPYRVAEGYTF. In DNA form, the CDR3 reads TGCGCCAGCAGCTCCCCATACCGGGTGGCAGAAGGCTACACCTTC.

V and J are TRBV5-6 and TRBJ2-1; perhaps TRBD2 as D (6 bases). This CDR3 is built from 17 residues. The ends were cut back, 4 bases at V and 6 bases at J, with 23 bases in the middle. Germline V gene sequence: CDR1 SGHDT, CDR2 YYEEEE. In nucleotides, the CDR3 is TGTGCCAGCAGCCAAGAAGGAGGGGACGGACACCTCAATGAGCAGTTCTTC. This sequence encodes CASSQEGGDGHLNEQFF.

This clone has more than one count but fewer than ten. This chain links TRBV19 with TRBJ2-7; D gene ambiguous. The CDR3 is made up of 13 amino acids. Germline values: CDR1 LNHDA, CDR2 SQIVND (reference sequence). The CDR3, as DNA: TGTGCCGGTAGACCGGGCCCCACTGAGGAGCAGTACGTC. Translating gives CAGRPGPTEEQYV.

The chain employs TRBV19 and TRBJ1-1; perhaps TRBD1 as D (5 bases). Germline CDR1 and CDR2: LNHDA and SQIVND (reference sequence). V lost 5 bases and J lost 7, with 11 bases in between. The CDR3 has 12 amino acids. The CDR3 is CASSPRRGEAFF. DNA for the CDR3: TGTGCCAGTAGTCCCCGAAGGGGTGAAGCTTTCTTT.

This clone has a count of ten or more. V usage is TRBV19 and J usage is TRBJ2-7; TRBD1 might be the D (6 bases). This CDR3 is built from 14 residues. CDR1 LNHDA and CDR2 SQIVND come from the germline V gene (reference sequence). Trimming shortened V by 4 bases and J by 5 bases, and 15 bases separated the two germline ends. CDR3 protein: CASSRNLRGDEQYF. DNA of the CDR3: TGTGCCAGTAGTAGAAATCTCAGGGGCGACGAGCAGTACTTC.

The chain combines TRBV6-5 with TRBJ1-2; 7 bases are shared with TRBD1. This CDR3 is 15 amino acids long. Unmatched junction bases numbered 13, after V lost 4 bases and J lost 8 bases. Germline V lookup: CDR1 MNHEY, CDR2 SVGAGI. The CDR3 is CASSSRQGPLGGYTF. CDR3 DNA: TGTGCCAGCAGTTCGAGACAGGGTCCCCTGGGGGGCTACACCTTC.

This chain uses TRBV9 with TRBJ2-1; TRBD2 matches at 13 bases. With 4 bases clipped from V and 1 base from J, the junction kept 8 bases outside the gene matches. The CDR3 is 18 amino acids. The V gene's germline CDR1 is SGDLS and CDR2 YYNGEE. Here the CDR3 reads CASSLGLAGVRSYNEQFF. CDR3 in DNA: TGTGCCAGCAGCCTTGGACTAGCGGGAGTAAGATCCTACAATGAGCAGTTCTTC.

This clone was seen more than once but under ten times. This chain joins TRBV9 and TRBJ1-2; D perhaps matches TRBD1 (6 bases). The CDR3 runs 14 residues. Germline V gene lookup returns CDR1 SGDLS and CDR2 YYNGEE. V lost 6 bases, J lost 2 bases, and 14 bases lay in between. CDR3 residues: CASTLGTLNYGYTF. CDR3 sequence (DNA): TGTGCCAGCACCTTAGGGACATTGAACTATGGCTACACCTTC. The whole variable domain, remainder taken from reference TRBV9 and TRBJ1-2, is DSGVTQTPKHLITATGQRVTLRCSPRSGDLSVYWYQQSLDQGLQFLIQYYNGEERAKGNILERFSAQQFPDLHSELNLSSLELGDSALYFCASTLGTLNYGYTFGSGTRLTVV.

This clone was seen a handful of times. The chain is built from TRBV2 and TRBJ2-3; 12 nucleotides match TRBD2. Germline loops: CDR1 SNHLY, CDR2 FYNNEI. Unmatched junction bases numbered 15, after V lost 6 bases and J lost 2 bases. This CDR3 has 19 residues. For the CDR3, the DNA is TGTGCCAGCAGAGAGGCAGCGGGGCTAGCGGGAGGGTACACAGATACGCAGTATTTT. Encoded protein: CASREAAGLAGGYTDTQYF.

V usage is TRBV10-1 and J usage is TRBJ1-5, with a weak D call TRBD1 (5 bases). Trimming took off 6 bases at V and 16 bases at J, with 25 bases between the two ends. This CDR3 has 14 residues. CDR1 and CDR2 from the germline V gene are WNHNN and SYGVQD (reference sequence). CDR3 in amino acids: CASSRYRKDTGHHF. CDR3 sequence (DNA): TGCGCCAGCAGCCGCTACAGGAAGGACACCGGGCATCATTTT.

This chain connects TRBV6-6 to TRBJ1-5; D is unresolved. Between the trimmed V and J ends, which lost 6 bases and 3 bases, there was a span of 12 bases. The CDR3 totals 14 residues. Germline V gene lookup returns CDR1 MNHNY and CDR2 SVGAGI (reference sequence). CDR3 sequence (DNA): TGTGCCAGCAGACAACGATATGACAATCAGCCCCAGCATTTT. Amino acid sequence: CASRQRYDNQPQHF.

In DNA, the CDR3 is TGCGCCAGCAGCCAACGGTCCCACCTTGGCAGGGAGGTGAATGAGCAGTTCTTC. It codes for CASSQRSHLGREVNEQFF. The chain employs TRBV4-1 and TRBJ2-1; TRBD2 is a possible D gene (6 bases). V was shortened by 2 bases and J by 7 bases, with 24 bases between the two germline ends. The germline gives CDR1 MGHRA, CDR2 YSYEKL. This CDR3 region has 18 residues.

The chain uses TRBV7-2 and TRBJ1-2; 12 nucleotides match TRBD1. The germline V gene encodes CDR1 SGHTA and CDR2 FQGNSA. Germline trimming cut 3 bases from V and 5 bases from J; bases unmatched to any gene: 4. This CDR3 spans 15 amino acids. Written as DNA, the CDR3 is TGTGCCAGCAGCTTGGGGGGACAGGGGGCTTATGGCTACACCTTC. It yields the protein CASSLGGQGAYGYTF.

This clone was observed once. The rearrangement links TRBV18 to TRBJ1-1; D ambiguous. CDR1 KGHSH and CDR2 LQKENI come from the germline V gene. CDR3 size: 14 residues. V was shortened by 4 bases and J by 1 base, with 10 bases between the two germline ends. The CDR3 sequence: CASSRAQRNTEAFF. The CDR3 nucleotides are TGTGCCAGCTCACGGGCCCAGCGGAACACTGAAGCTTTCTTT. The variable domain in full, completed from reference TRBV18 and TRBJ1-1, reads NAGVMQNPRHLVRRRGQEARLRCSPMKGHSHVYWYRQLPEEGLKFMVYLQKENIIDESGMPKERFSAEFPKEGPSILRIQQVVRGDSAAYFCASSRAQRNTEAFFGQGTRLTVV.

This chain links TRBV7-2 with TRBJ1-5; D unclear. The V gene lost 1 base and the J gene lost 3 bases, with 4 bases spanning the gap. Germline V gene sequence: CDR1 SGHTA, CDR2 FQGNSA. The CDR3 is 13 residues long. The CDR3 protein is CASSLGHNQPQHF. CDR3 nucleotide sequence: TGTGCCAGCAGCTTAGGGCACAATCAGCCCCAGCATTTT.

V is TRBV27 and J is TRBJ1-1; D not resolved. The V gene's germline CDR1 is MNHEY and CDR2 SMNVEV (reference sequence). This CDR3 region has 12 residues. The V gene lost 8 bases and the J gene lost 1 base, with 8 bases spanning the gap. CDR3 loop: CASYDWNTEAFF. DNA for the CDR3: TGTGCCAGCTATGATTGGAACACTGAAGCTTTCTTT.

This clone was observed a single time. The rearrangement links TRBV30 to TRBJ2-5; 14 bases agree with TRBD2. Germline values: CDR1 GTSNPN, CDR2 SVGIG (reference sequence). The CDR3 contains 16 residues. V was clipped by 2 bases and J by 5 bases; unmatched bases: 7. The CDR3, as DNA: TGTGCCTGGAGTCCACCTCGACTAGCGGGGGGGGAGACCCAGTACTTC. It encodes CAWSPPRLAGGETQYF.

This clone has a single count. The chain combines TRBV19 with TRBJ1-1, with a weak D call TRBD1 (5 bases). CDR3 length equals 14 residues. V was clipped by 5 bases and J by 5 bases, with 15 bases between them. CDR1 and CDR2 (germline): LNHDA, SQIVND (reference sequence). CDR3 nucleotide sequence: TGTGCCAGTAGTGCCCATCTTCAGGGAACTGAAGCTTTCTTT. Translation: CASSAHLQGTEAFF.

A single count supports this clone. The V call is TRBV9, the J call TRBJ2-3; D is perhaps TRBD1 (7 bases). This CDR3 comprises 16 residues. Germline-derived CDR1 and CDR2 are SGDLS and YYNGEE. Trimming took 4 bases from V and 4 from J, leaving 19 bases between them. The CDR3 coding sequence is TGTGCCAGCAGCAAGACACAGGGGAGGAGGGCAGATACGCAGTATTTT. It specifies CASSKTQGRRADTQYF.